The present T cell receptor beta chain was sequenced within a study of cytomegalovirus exposure and HLA in healthy donors. Turning to the study itself: The same platform was used for the 130 or so validation repertoires as for the approximately 730 first-cohort repertoires, as reported in a later analysis. Study-wide results and caveats: The authors confirmed in vitro that a few CMV-associated chains were specific for CMV antigens. Cytomegalovirus status was reportedly diagnosed by the classifier with high specificity and sensitivity. Among TCR beta chains, those listed as cytomegalovirus-associated numbered over 150.

V lost 5 bases and J 0 bases, leaving 14 bases between the germline ends. Germline V gene data show CDR1 as SGHTA and CDR2 as FQGTGA. The CDR3 spans 16 residues. TCRdb's table, derived via immunoSEQ multiplex PCR, lists solely in-frame clones and lacks some. The profile shows 150,000 to 200,000 clones, around 86% of them singletons. Concerning this clone: What it binds is not known.

V is TRBV7-3 and J is TRBJ2-1; no firm D call. The origin of this receptor is a man younger than 35 in good health and CMV-seropositive. Sequenced: PBMCs. The CDR3 DNA follows: TGTGCCAGCAGCCCCGGCCCTTCTAGCTCCTACAATGAGCAGTTCTTC. The encoded protein is CASSPGPSSSYNEQFF. The full variable domain, with the rest looked up from reference TRBV7-3 and TRBJ2-1, is GAGVSQTPSNKVTEKGKYVELRCDPISGHTALYWYRQSLGQGPEFLIYFQGTGAADDSGLPNDRFFAVRPEGSVSTLKIQRTERGDSAVYLCASSPGPSSSYNEQFFGPGTRLTVL.